The rows below give T cell receptor beta chains drawn from one sample of a study of cytomegalovirus exposure and HLA in healthy donors. Some clones are missing from TCRdb's copy, which holds only in-frame ones; the method was immunoSEQ multiplex PCR. The sample includes about 170,000 clones, over 60% of them seen just once. Sequenced sample: PBMCs. Every receptor here comes from a woman between 50 and 59 years old in good health and CMV-seropositive. Both conserved end residues are part of each CDR3. A D gene is named only where the DNA matches it firmly. Size is stated for part of the rows, as once, few or many counts, or as a class when the clone is expanded.

>TRBD1|TRBJ2-7|NA|TRBV6-1
TGTGCCAGCAGCGGCCGGGACAGTCGCTACGAGCAGTACTTC
CASSGRDSRYEQYF
>TRBD1|TRBJ1-5|NA|TRBV6-6
TGTGCCAGCAGACAGGGGAATCAGCCCCAGCATTTT
CASRQGNQPQHF
>TRBD2|TRBJ2-1|few|TRBV10-3
TGTGCCATCAGTTTAGGGCTGGCACTAGCGGGGGCTGAGCAGTTCTTC
CAISLGLALAGAEQFF
>NA|TRBJ1-6|few|TRBV28
TGTGCCAGCAGTTACGACAGGAATAATAATTCACCCCTCCACTTT
CASSYDRNNNSPLHF
>TRBD1|TRBJ2-1|once|TRBV30
TGTGCCTGGAGTGTGTTAGGGACAGGGGTAAACAATGAGCAGTTCTTC
CAWSVLGTGVNNEQFF
>TRBD1|TRBJ2-7|once|TRBV29-1
TGCAGCGTTGAAGATCCCTCTTCGACAGGGCGAGAGCAGTACTTC
CSVEDPSSTGREQYF
>NA|TRBJ2-1|NA|TRBV4-3
TGCGCCAGCAGTTCCCAGTATACTAGCCCTCGGAGATACAATGAGCAGTTCTTC
CASSSQYTSPRRYNEQFF
>TRBD1|TRBJ1-4|few|TRBV29-1
TGCAGCGCCAGGACAGGGGGCGAAAAACTGTTTTTT
CSARTGGEKLFF
>NA|TRBJ2-5|NA|TRBV6-6
TGTGCCAGCAGCCAAACAACACACCCCCAAGAGACCCAGTACTTC
CASSQTTHPQETQYF
>TRBD2|TRBJ2-2|NA|TRBV5-4
TGTGCCAGCAGCTTGGCCCTAGCGGGGGGGGTTCCCGGGGAGCTGTTTTTT
CASSLALAGGVPGELFF
>NA|TRBJ2-5|NA|TRBV15
TGTGCCACCAGTCAAGGGGCGCTTGGGGAGACCCAGTACTTC
CATSQGALGETQYF
>TRBD2|TRBJ2-7|NA|TRBV7-3
TGTGCCAGCAGCTTAACGTTCAGCGGGAGATTCCACGAGCAGTACTTC
CASSLTFSGRFHEQYF
>NA|TRBJ1-3|NA|TRBV19
TGTGCCAGTAGTGAGGGAATAATTGGAAACACCATATATTTT
CASSEGIIGNTIYF
>TRBD2|TRBJ2-3|few|TRBV5-1
TGCGCCAGCCAATCTAGCGGGGGGATCCCATCTAGCACAGATACGCAGTATTTT
CASQSSGGIPSSTDTQYF
>NA|TRBJ2-1|NA|TRBV7-3
TGTGCCAGCAGACGAGCGGCCGATAATGAGCAGTTCTTC
CASRRAADNEQFF
>NA|TRBJ1-1|few|TRBV6-6
TGTGCCAGCCAACGAGTGAACACTGAAGCTTTCTTT
CASQRVNTEAFF
>NA|TRBJ1-2|NA|TRBV10-3
TGTGCCATCAGCCCGGGTGACGGCTACACCTTC
CAISPGDGYTF
>TRBD2|TRBJ2-2|once|TRBV9
TGTGCCAGCAGCGTAGGGGTCGGGGGGACCGGGGAGCTGTTTTTT
CASSVGVGGTGELFF
>NA|TRBJ1-5|NA|TRBV2
TGTGCCAGCAGTGACAGACAGAATAGCAATCAGCCCCAGCATTTT
CASSDRQNSNQPQHF
>NA|TRBJ2-3|NA|TRBV29-1
TGCAGCGTAAGGTGGCTAGTGGATACGCAGTATTTT
CSVRWLVDTQYF
>NA|TRBJ1-1|NA|TRBV5-6
TGTGCCAGCAGCTTGCAGGGTCGTACAATATCTGAAGCTTTCTTT
CASSLQGRTISEAFF
>NA|TRBJ2-3|NA|TRBV29-1
TGCAGCGTTGAGGGGCTCTTTACCACAGATACGCAGTATTTT
CSVEGLFTTDTQYF
>NA|TRBJ2-7|NA|TRBV11-2
TGTGCCAGCAGCTTAGGGGAGGTCGCCGAGCAGTACTTC
CASSLGEVAEQYF
>TRBD2|TRBJ2-3|once|TRBV7-8
TGTGCCAGCAGCCGCTACTCTAGCGGGGGGGGCTTAACAGATACGCAGTATTTT
CASSRYSSGGGLTDTQYF
>TRBD1|TRBJ2-1|NA|TRBV9
TGTGCCAGCAGCGACACAGGGGTAGGATCCGATGAGCAGTTCTTC
CASSDTGVGSDEQFF
>NA|TRBJ1-6|NA|TRBV6-5
TGTGCCAGCAGCCGCCGTCTGGACAGCAATTCACCCCTCCACTTT
CASSRRLDSNSPLHF
>NA|TRBJ2-5|NA|TRBV5-1
TGCGCCAGCAGCTTGTTTGTACAAGAGACCCAGTACTTC
CASSLFVQETQYF
>NA|TRBJ1-2|few|TRBV29-1
TGCAGCGTCCTGGAAGGAGGGGCGAGTGATGGCTACACCTTC
CSVLEGGASDGYTF
>TRBD1|TRBJ2-1|NA|TRBV6-6
TGTGCCAGCAGGCCGGGACAGAAACAATACAATGAGCAGTTCTTC
CASRPGQKQYNEQFF
>NA|TRBJ2-6|NA|TRBV5-1
TGCGCCAGCAGCTTAAATTCCGCTGGGGCCAACGTCCTGACTTTC
CASSLNSAGANVLTF
>TRBD1|TRBJ2-5|NA|TRBV6-1
TGTGCCAGCACCGAAGGGACAGCCCAAGAGACCCAGTACTTC
CASTEGTAQETQYF
>NA|TRBJ1-6|NA|TRBV5-1
TGCGCCAGCAGCTCAGAGGGATATTCACCCCTCCACTTT
CASSSEGYSPLHF
>TRBD2|TRBJ2-1|NA|TRBV9
TGTGCCAGCAGCCCCGGGACTAGCGGGAGTTTAGGTGAGCAGTTCTTC
CASSPGTSGSLGEQFF
>TRBD2|TRBJ2-7|NA|TRBV7-2
TGTGCCAGCAGCCCCGACTCGGGACTACTTGTTGGAGAGCAGTACTTC
CASSPDSGLLVGEQYF
>NA|TRBJ1-3|NA|TRBV28
TGTGCCAGCAGTTTAGGGTTCGGGAGCTCTGGAAACACCATATATTTT
CASSLGFGSSGNTIYF
>TRBD1|TRBJ1-6|NA|TRBV28
TGTGCCAGCAGTTCCGCAGGGGGACAGAGTAATTCACCCCTCCACTTT
CASSSAGGQSNSPLHF
>TRBD1|TRBJ1-6|NA|TRBV28
TGTGCCAGCCTGTCACAGGGGTATAATTCACCCCTCCACTTT
CASLSQGYNSPLHF
>TRBD2|TRBJ2-3|NA|TRBV7-2
TGTGCCACAACTAGCGGGAGTCGGACCCGCACAGATACGCAGTATTTT
CATTSGSRTRTDTQYF
>TRBD2|TRBJ2-3|NA|TRBV4-3
TGCGCCAGCAGCCCCGGGGGGTCCCAGTGGACAGATACGCAGTATTTT
CASSPGGSQWTDTQYF
>TRBD1|TRBJ2-7|NA|TRBV5-1
TGCGCCAGCAGCTTGGGTGGGACAGATTTTTCCTACGAGCAGTACTTC
CASSLGGTDFSYEQYF
>TRBD1|TRBJ2-3|NA|TRBV27
TGTGCCAGCAGTTTATTGGACAGGAACACAGATACGCAGTATTTT
CASSLLDRNTDTQYF
>NA|TRBJ2-1|NA|TRBV28
TGTGCCAGCACGACGGGGGGCGTGACCTACAATGAGCAGTTCTTC
CASTTGGVTYNEQFF
>TRBD2|TRBJ2-2|few|TRBV13
TGTGCCAGCAGCTTAGCCTCAGCGGGAGGGTCCCACGGGGAGCTGTTTTTT
CASSLASAGGSHGELFF
>TRBD1|TRBJ2-4|NA|TRBV5-1
TGCGCCAGCAGCCACGGACAGGGGGATTCCAAAAACATTCAGTACTTC
CASSHGQGDSKNIQYF
>TRBD1|TRBJ2-5|NA|TRBV11-2
TGTGCCAGCAGCCCACACAGGGGACGCCAAGAGACCCAGTACTTC
CASSPHRGRQETQYF
>TRBD1|TRBJ1-1|NA|TRBV2
TGTGCCAGCAGTAAACAGGGGAAGGACACTGAAGCTTTCTTT
CASSKQGKDTEAFF
>NA|TRBJ1-2|NA|TRBV28
TGTGCCAGCAGTTTTCCAGGGTCTTCGAACTATGGCTACACCTTC
CASSFPGSSNYGYTF
>NA|TRBJ1-1|NA|TRBV2
TGTGCCAGCAGCTTGGACATGAACACTGAAGCTTTCTTT
CASSLDMNTEAFF
>TRBD1|TRBJ2-7|NA|TRBV11-2
TGTGCCAGCAGACTCCGCTCAGGGGGCGCCTACGAGCAGTACTTC
CASRLRSGGAYEQYF
>TRBD2|TRBJ2-6|NA|TRBV11-2
TGTGCCAGCAGCCTTCGGACTAGCGGGAGCCAGACTGGGGCCAACGTCCTGACTTTC
CASSLRTSGSQTGANVLTF
>TRBD1|TRBJ1-2|NA|TRBV6-4
TGTGCCAGCAGCGAAACGACAGGGCGTTTTTCTAACTATGGCTACACCTTC
CASSETTGRFSNYGYTF
>NA|TRBJ2-2|NA|TRBV2
TGTGCCAGCAGCCGGACTATCTCCGGGGAGCTGTTTTTT
CASSRTISGELFF
>NA|TRBJ2-7|NA|TRBV4-2
TGTGCCAGCAGCCAAGTGTCGCAGGTCTCCTACGAGCAGTACTTC
CASSQVSQVSYEQYF
>NA|TRBJ1-1|once|TRBV6-1
TGTGCCAGCAGCGGACAGATGAACACTGAAGCTTTCTTT
CASSGQMNTEAFF
>TRBD2|TRBJ2-7|NA|TRBV4-2
TGTGCCAGCAGCCAGGGGGGACGGGCTAGCGGCTACGAGCAGTACTTC
CASSQGGRASGYEQYF
>TRBD1|TRBJ1-5|NA|TRBV19
TGTGCCAGTAGTATTAGGACAGGCGATCAAGGGCCCCAGCATTTT
CASSIRTGDQGPQHF